The entry below gives a single TCR beta chain sequence along with its context. This sample is drawn from a study of patients and donors after allogeneic stem cell transplantation. TCRdb re-derived calls from the RT-PCR reads in MiXCR, one entry per CDR3 protein. This repertoire shows 70,000 or so distinct CDR3 sequences, roughly 29% found once; its top ten account for more than 20%. Germline trimming cut 0 bases from V and 2 bases from J; bases unmatched to any gene: 5. The CDR3 totals 15 residues. Germline loops: CDR1 DFQATT, CDR2 SNEGSKA (reference sequence). The rearrangement uses TRBV20-1 and TRBJ2-7; TRBD1 aligns across 9 bases. The sequenced sample was blood, either unsorted or a sorted T cell fraction (not recorded which). The receptor comes from a human donor who was either an allogeneic HSCT recipient or a stem cell or donor lymphocyte infusion donor (not recorded which). It is not recorded whose cells these are; they may come from a transplant donor. The CDR3 DNA sequence: TGCAGTGCTAGAGATGGGGGACAGGGTGCCTACGAGCAGTACTTC. Amino acid sequence: CSARDGGQGAYEQYF.